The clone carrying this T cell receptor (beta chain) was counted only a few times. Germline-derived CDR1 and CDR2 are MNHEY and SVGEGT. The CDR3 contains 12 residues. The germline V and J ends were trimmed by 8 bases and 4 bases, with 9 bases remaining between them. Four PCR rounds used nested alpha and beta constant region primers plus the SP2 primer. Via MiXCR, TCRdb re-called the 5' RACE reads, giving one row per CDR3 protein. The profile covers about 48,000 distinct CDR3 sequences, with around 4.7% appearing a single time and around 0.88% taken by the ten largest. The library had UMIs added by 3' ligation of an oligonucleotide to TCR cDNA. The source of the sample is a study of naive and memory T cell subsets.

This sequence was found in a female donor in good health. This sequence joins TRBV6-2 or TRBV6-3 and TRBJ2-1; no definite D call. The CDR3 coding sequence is TGTGCCAGCTGCCGGGTATACAATGAGCAGTTCTTC. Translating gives CASCRVYNEQFF.